This T cell receptor (beta chain) was obtained from a study of T cell responses to AZD1222 COVID-19 vaccine. Findings and caveats of the study: The donor group comprised mostly white British people and more females; the analysis possibly underestimated clonal diversity. Breadth and depth of Spike-specific TCRs rose after two AZD1222 doses. Spike-wide vaccine-associated CD4 TCRs dominated at 160-218 and 743-854. Baseline antibody screening turned up just six seropositive AZD1222 recipients.

Note on this clone: Its matching antigen is unknown.

Trimming cost V 4 bases and J 3 bases, with 12 bases left between them. Germline V gives CDR1 SGHDN, CDR2 FVKESK. The length of the CDR3 is 14 residues. Produced via immunoSEQ multiplex PCR; TCRdb's table is partial and in-frame only. The sample holds some 110,000 clones; roughly 90% are singletons and the top ten take more than 3.5%. The sequencing used peripheral blood, collected on day 0 of AZD1222 vaccination. The chain is built from TRBV14 and TRBJ1-2; possible D gene TRBD1, 6 bases. The sequence was obtained from an adult in good health. CDR3 loop: CASSRDQGHYGYTF. The CDR3 nucleotides read TGTGCCAGCAGCCGAGACCAGGGGCACTATGGCTACACCTTC.